This TCR beta chain was captured in a study of cytomegalovirus exposure and HLA in healthy donors. Germline V gene lookup returns CDR1 SEHNR and CDR2 FQNEAQ (reference sequence). The CDR3 sequence is 19 residues long. This clone was detected only once. Its antigen is unidentified. A junction boundary mismatches the germline segment, possibly from a read error. Study-level results: Common viral pathogens were later found to be apparently linked to several of the most significant clusters. V- and J-gene trimming in TCR beta was tied to a missense DCLRE1C variant by an analysis performed later.

PCR employed 60 Vbeta and 13 Jbeta primers. Under the authors' procedure: In a later analysis, about 9.9 million of approximately 86 million unique beta chains occurred in at least two donors. Clones were read by immunoSEQ multiplex PCR, and TCRdb kept only the in-frame ones, dropping some. V and J calls plus clone size are reproduced from that table; the DNA served to infer D and trimming. The data show some 120,000 clones, 81% seen once. The specimen sequenced was PBMCs. This sequence joins TRBV7-9 and TRBJ2-3; 10 bases agree with TRBD2. This TCR came from a man aged 18 to 30 in good health and CMV-seropositive. CDR3 region: CSSSFPSGGERPSTDTQYF. CDR3 DNA: TGTTCCAGCAGCTTCCCTAGCGGGGGCGAACGCCCTAGCACAGATACGCAGTATTTT.